This T cell receptor (beta chain) was found in a study of T cells in Graves' hyperthyroidism and ophthalmopathy. The study's findings and limits: Most expanded thyroid clonotypes above 0.001 recurred in blood.

On this clonotype itself: Its antigen remains unknown.

The V gene lost 0 bases and the J gene lost 3 bases, with 15 bases spanning the gap. The V gene's germline CDR1 is MGHRA and CDR2 YSYEKL. This CDR3 has 17 residues. RNA transcripts served as the template for amplifying TCR beta CDR3 regions. TCR CDR3 regions were first amplified by RT-PCR with HTBI primers. TCRdb re-called the multiplex PCR reads through MiXCR, storing one row per CDR3 protein. This table holds fewer than 650,000 distinct CDR3 sequences, approximately 14% found once. This clonotype was obtained from a woman between 40 and 55 years old with Graves' ophthalmopathy. The sequenced sample consisted of blood. The chain has TRBV4-1 and TRBJ2-4, with no clear D. This CDR3 is CASSQEQKALGKNIQYF. The CDR3 nucleotides read TGCGCCAGCAGCCAAGAGCAGAAGGCCCTTGGCAAAAACATTCAGTACTTC.